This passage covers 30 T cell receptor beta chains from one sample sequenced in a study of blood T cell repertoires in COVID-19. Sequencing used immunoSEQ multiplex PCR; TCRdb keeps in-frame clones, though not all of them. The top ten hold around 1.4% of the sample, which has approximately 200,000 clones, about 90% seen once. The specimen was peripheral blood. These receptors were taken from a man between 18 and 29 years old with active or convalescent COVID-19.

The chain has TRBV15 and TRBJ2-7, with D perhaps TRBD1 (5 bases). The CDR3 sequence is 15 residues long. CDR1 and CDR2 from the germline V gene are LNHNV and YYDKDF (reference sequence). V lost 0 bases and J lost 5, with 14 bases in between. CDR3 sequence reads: CATSRDGQGFHEQYF. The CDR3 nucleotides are TGTGCCACCAGCAGAGATGGGCAGGGTTTTCACGAGCAGTACTTC.

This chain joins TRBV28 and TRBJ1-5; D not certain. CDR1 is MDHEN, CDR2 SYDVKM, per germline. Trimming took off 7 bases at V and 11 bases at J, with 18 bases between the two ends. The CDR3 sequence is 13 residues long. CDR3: CASNVRVAESQHF. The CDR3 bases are TGTGCCAGCAACGTCCGGGTTGCTGAGTCCCAGCATTTT.

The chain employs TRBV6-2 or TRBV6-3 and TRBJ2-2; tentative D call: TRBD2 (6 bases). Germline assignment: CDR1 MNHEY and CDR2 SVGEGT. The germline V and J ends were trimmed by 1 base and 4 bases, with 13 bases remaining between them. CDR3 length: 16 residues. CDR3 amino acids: CASSYWRGSGTGELFF. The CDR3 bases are TGTGCCAGCAGTTACTGGCGGGGCTCGGGCACCGGGGAGCTGTTTTTT.

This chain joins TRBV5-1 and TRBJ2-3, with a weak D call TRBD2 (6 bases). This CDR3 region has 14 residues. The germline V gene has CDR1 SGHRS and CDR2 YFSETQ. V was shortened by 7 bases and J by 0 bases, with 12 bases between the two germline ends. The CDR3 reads CASSEGTSTDTQYF. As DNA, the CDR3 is TGCGCCAGCTCGGAGGGAACTAGCACAGATACGCAGTATTTT. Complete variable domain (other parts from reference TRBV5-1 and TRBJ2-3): KAGVTQTPRYLIKTRGQQVTLSCSPISGHRSVSWYQQTPGQGLQFLFEYFSETQRNKGNFPGRFSGRQFSNSRSEMNVSTLELGDSALYLCASSEGTSTDTQYFGPGTRLTVL.

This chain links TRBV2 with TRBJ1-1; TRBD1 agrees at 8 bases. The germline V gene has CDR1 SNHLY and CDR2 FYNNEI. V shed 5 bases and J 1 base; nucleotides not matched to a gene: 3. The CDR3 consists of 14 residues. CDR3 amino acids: CASSITGGNTEAFF. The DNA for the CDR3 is TGTGCCAGCAGTATAACAGGGGGGAACACTGAAGCTTTCTTT.

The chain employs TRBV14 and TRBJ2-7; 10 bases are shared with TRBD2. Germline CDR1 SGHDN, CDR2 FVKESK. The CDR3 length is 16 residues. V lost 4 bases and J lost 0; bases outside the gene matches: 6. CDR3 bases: TGTGCCAGCAGCCGCCAACTAGCGGGATCCTCCTACGAGCAGTACTTC. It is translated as CASSRQLAGSSYEQYF.

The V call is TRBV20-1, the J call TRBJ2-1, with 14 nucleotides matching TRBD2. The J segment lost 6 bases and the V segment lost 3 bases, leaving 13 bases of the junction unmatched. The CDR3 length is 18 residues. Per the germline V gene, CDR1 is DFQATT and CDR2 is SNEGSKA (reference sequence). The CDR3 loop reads CSASRTSGRILWSNEQFF. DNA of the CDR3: TGCAGTGCTAGTCGGACTAGCGGGAGGATCTTGTGGAGCAATGAGCAGTTCTTC.

CDR3 sequence: CASSRQGTNNEQFF. CDR3 nucleotides: TGTGCCAGCAGCAGGCAGGGGACTAACAATGAGCAGTTCTTC. The rearrangement joins TRBV27 to TRBJ2-1; perhaps TRBD2 as D (7 bases). Trimming cost V 6 bases and J 5 bases, with 14 bases left between them. The CDR3 runs to 14 residues. Germline V gene data show CDR1 as MNHEY and CDR2 as SMNVEV (reference sequence).

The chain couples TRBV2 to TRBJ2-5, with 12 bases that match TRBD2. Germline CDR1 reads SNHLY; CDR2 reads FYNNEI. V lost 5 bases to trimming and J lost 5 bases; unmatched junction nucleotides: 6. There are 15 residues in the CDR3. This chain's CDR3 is CASSRLAGVGETQYF. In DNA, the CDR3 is TGTGCCAGCAGTCGACTAGCGGGAGTGGGCGAGACCCAGTACTTC.

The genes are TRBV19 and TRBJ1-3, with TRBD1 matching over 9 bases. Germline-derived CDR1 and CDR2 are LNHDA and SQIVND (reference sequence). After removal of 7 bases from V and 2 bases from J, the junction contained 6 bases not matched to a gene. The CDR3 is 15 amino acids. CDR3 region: CASTSQGAAGNTIYF. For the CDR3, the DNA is TGTGCCAGTACTTCACAGGGGGCGGCTGGAAACACCATATATTTT.

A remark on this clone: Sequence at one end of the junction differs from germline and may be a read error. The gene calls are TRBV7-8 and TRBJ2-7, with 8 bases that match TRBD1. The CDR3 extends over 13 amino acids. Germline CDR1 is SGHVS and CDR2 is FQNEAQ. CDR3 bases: TGTGCCAGCAGCTTCGGGGAGACAGGGGTGGGTCACTTC. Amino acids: CASSFGETGVGHF.

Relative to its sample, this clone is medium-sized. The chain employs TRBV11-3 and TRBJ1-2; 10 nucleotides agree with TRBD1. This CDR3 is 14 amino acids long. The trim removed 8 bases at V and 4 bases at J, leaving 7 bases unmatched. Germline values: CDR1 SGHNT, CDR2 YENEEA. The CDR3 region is CASSRQGAFYGYTF. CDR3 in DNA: TGTGCCAGCTCTCGACAGGGGGCGTTCTATGGCTACACCTTC.

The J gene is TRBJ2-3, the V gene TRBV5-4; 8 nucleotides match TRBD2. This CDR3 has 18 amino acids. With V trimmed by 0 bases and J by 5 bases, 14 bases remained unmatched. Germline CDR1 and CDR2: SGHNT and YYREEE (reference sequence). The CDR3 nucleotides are TGTGCCAGCAGCTTGGCGGGGGGGAGGGTCCCGGTACAAGATACGCAGTATTTT. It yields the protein CASSLAGGRVPVQDTQYF. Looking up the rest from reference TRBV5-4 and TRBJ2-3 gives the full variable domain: ETGVTQSPTHLIKTRGQQVTLRCSSQSGHNTVSWYQQALGQGPQFIFQYYREEENGRGNFPPRFSGLQFPNYSSELNVNALELDDSALYLCASSLAGGRVPVQDTQYFGPGTRLTVL.

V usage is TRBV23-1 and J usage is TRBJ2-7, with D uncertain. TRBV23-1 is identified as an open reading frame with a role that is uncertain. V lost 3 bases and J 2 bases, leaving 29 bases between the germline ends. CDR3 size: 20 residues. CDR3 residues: CASSHSNVGTIPLGTYEQYF. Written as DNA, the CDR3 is TGCGCCAGCAGTCATAGCAACGTTGGCACCATCCCCTTAGGAACCTACGAGCAGTACTTC.

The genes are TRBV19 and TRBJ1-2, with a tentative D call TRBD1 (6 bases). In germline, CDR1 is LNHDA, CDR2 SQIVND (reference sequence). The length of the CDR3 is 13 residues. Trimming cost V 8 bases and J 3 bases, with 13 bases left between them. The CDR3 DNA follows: TGTGCCAGTGGGGGAACAGGGTACTATGGCTACACCTTC. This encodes CASGGTGYYGYTF.

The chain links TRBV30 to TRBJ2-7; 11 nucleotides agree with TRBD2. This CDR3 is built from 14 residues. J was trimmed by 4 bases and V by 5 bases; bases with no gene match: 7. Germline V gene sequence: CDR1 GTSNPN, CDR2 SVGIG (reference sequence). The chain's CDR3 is CAWVAGGTAYEQYF. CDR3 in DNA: TGTGCCTGGGTAGCGGGAGGGACGGCGTACGAGCAGTACTTC.

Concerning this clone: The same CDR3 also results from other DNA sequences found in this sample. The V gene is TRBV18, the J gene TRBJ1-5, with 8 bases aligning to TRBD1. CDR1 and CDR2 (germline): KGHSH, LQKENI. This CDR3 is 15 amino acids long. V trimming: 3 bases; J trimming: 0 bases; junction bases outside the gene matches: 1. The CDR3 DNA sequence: TGTGCCAGCTCACCCCAGGGGGCTAGCAATCAGCCCCAGCATTTT. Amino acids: CASSPQGASNQPQHF.

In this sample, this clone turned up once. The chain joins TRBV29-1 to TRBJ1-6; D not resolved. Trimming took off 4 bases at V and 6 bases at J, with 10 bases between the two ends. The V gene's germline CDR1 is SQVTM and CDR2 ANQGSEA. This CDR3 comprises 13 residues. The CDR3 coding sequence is TGCAGCGTTGGGTCCGGTCTTAATTCACCCCTCCACTTT. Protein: CSVGSGLNSPLHF.

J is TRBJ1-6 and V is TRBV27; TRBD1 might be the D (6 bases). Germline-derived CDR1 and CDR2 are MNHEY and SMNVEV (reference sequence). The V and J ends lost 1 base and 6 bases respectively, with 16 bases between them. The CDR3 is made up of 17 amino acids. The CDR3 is CASSLFPGQIVNSPLHF. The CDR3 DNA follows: TGTGCCAGCAGTTTATTTCCCGGACAGATTGTTAATTCACCCCTCCACTTT.

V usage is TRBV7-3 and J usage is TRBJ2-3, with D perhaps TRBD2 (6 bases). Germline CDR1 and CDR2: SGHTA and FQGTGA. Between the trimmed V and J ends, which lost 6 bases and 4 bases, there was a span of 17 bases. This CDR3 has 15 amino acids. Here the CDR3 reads CASSTGLSQSDTQYF. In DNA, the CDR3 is TGTGCCAGCAGTACGGGACTTTCCCAATCAGATACGCAGTATTTT.

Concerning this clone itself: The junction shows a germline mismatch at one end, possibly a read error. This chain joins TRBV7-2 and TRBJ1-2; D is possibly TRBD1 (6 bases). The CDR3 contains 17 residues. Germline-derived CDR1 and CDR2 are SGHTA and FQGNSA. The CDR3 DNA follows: TGTGCCAGCAGCCTAGCCTCGGGGGGCGTGGTTAACTATGGCTACACCTTC. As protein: CASSLASGGVVNYGYTF.

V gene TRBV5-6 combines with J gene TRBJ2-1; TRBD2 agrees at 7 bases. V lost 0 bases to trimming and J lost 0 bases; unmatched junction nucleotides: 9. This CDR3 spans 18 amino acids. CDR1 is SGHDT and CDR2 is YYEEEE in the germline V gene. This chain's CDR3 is CASSLGVWRGSSYNEQFF. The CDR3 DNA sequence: TGTGCCAGCAGCTTGGGAGTGTGGCGGGGGAGCTCCTACAATGAGCAGTTCTTC.

The CDR3 here is CASSPRGRNNEQFF. DNA for the CDR3: TGTGCCAGCAGTCCCAGGGGGCGGAACAATGAGCAGTTCTTC. J is TRBJ2-1 and V is TRBV6-5; 8 bases align to TRBD1. The CDR3 consists of 14 residues. The V gene end was trimmed by 5 bases and the J gene end by 5 bases; junction bases not matched to a gene: 5. Germline CDR1 MNHEY, CDR2 SVGAGI.

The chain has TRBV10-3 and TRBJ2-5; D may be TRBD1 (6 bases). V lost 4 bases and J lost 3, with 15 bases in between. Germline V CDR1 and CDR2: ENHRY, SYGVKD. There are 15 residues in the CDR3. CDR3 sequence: CAISGIRDKEETQYF. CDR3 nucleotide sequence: TGTGCCATCAGTGGAATCCGGGACAAGGAAGAGACCCAGTACTTC.

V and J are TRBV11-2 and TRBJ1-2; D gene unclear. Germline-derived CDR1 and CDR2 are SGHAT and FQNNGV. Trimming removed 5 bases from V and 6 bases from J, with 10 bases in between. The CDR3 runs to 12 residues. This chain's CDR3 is CASSDGRDGYTF. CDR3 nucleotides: TGTGCCAGCAGCGACGGGCGGGATGGCTACACCTTC.

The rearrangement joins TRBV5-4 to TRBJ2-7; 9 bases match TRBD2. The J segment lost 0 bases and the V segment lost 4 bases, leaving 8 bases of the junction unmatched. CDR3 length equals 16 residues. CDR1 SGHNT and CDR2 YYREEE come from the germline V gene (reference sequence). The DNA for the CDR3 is TGTGCCAGCAGCCGAGGTAGCGGGAGCTACTCCTACGAGCAGTACTTC. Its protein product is CASSRGSGSYSYEQYF.

The CDR3: CASSYSSGGGNQPQHF. CDR3 bases: TGTGCCAGCAGTTACTCTTCCGGGGGAGGCAATCAGCCCCAGCATTTT. The chain is built from TRBV6-5 and TRBJ1-5, with D perhaps TRBD1 (5 bases). The germline CDR1 and CDR2 sequences are MNHEY and SVGAGI. This CDR3 contains 16 residues. V was cut by 0 bases and J by 2 bases, with 11 bases left in between.

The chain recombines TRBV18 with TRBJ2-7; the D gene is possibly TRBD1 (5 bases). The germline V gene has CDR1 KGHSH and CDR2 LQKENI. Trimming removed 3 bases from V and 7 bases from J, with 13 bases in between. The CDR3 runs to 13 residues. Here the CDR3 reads CASSPSTVGEQYF. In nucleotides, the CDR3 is TGTGCCAGCTCACCGTCGACAGTAGGTGAGCAGTACTTC.

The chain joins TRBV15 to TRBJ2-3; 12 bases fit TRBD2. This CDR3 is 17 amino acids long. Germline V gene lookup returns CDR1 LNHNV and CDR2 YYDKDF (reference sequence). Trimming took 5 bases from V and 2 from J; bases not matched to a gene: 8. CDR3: CATSETGTSGLTDTQYF. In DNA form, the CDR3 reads TGTGCCACCAGCGAGACGGGGACTAGCGGGCTCACAGATACGCAGTATTTT.

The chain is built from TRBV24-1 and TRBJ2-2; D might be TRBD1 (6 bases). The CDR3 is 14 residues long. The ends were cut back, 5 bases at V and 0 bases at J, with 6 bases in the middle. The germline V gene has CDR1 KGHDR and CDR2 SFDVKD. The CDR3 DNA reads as TGTGCCACCAGTGGACAGGCGAACACCGGGGAGCTGTTTTTT. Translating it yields CATSGQANTGELFF.